This TCR beta chain was documented in a study of blood T cell repertoires in COVID-19. Study at large: PBMCs, B-cell-depleted T cells, or T cells provided the cDNA or gDNA that made up the material.

Germline loops: CDR1 SEHNR, CDR2 FQNEAQ (reference sequence). The CDR3 runs 12 residues. The V end was cut by 5 bases, the J end by 2 bases, with 7 bases between. Data came from immunoSEQ multiplex PCR; TCRdb stores just in-frame clones and leaves some out. This repertoire shows some 320,000 clones, roughly 86% found once; its top ten account for less than 6%. Material: PBMCs or T cells enriched from blood (not recorded which). This sequence was found in a young woman who had recovered from COVID-19. The rearrangement joins TRBV7-9 to TRBJ2-7; the D gene is possibly TRBD1 (5 bases). The CDR3 loop reads CASSRQTYEQYF. In DNA, the CDR3 is TGTGCCAGCAGCCGACAGACCTACGAGCAGTACTTC.